This TCR beta chain was found in a study of CD8+CD57+ T cells in acquired aplastic anemia. Findings and limits, study-wide: A significant difference in CD8+ Simpson's diversity between patients and controls was not found.

This CDR3 has 15 amino acids. Germline assignment: CDR1 DFQATT and CDR2 SNEGSKA (reference sequence). To note about this clonotype: Its antigen is unidentified. An end of the junction differs from the germline gene, which may be a read error.

Genomic DNA acted as the template from which TCR beta VDJ combination and CDR3 sequence profiling were carried out. TCRdb passed the reads through MiXCR, listing each CDR3 protein once. This repertoire shows about 210,000 distinct CDR3 sequences, roughly 55% found once; its top ten account for around 32%. The TCR comes from a human donor in good health. Sequencing was carried out using sorted CD4+, CD8+, or CD8+CD57+ T cells (not recorded which) from PBMCs. The genes are TRBV20-1 and TRBJ2-2, with a possible D match to TRBD2 (6 bases). The CDR3 spells CSARDAGTNTGELLF. CDR3 in DNA: TGCAGTGCTAGAGACGCGGGGACGAACACCGGGGAGCTGCTTTTT.